This TCR beta chain comes out of a study of blood T cell repertoires in COVID-19. Study at large: From T cells, B-cell-depleted T cells, or PBMCs came the material, which was cDNA or gDNA.

Original processing notes: Using reference gene primer amplification, nucleated cell counts were estimated. This table comes from immunoSEQ multiplex PCR, and its TCRdb copy is limited to in-frame clones, with some not included. The DNA was the basis for D and trimming; V, J and clone size are from that table. The sample has 200,000 to 250,000 clones, roughly 86% seen once; the top ten hold over 9.5%. This clone showed up just a few times. Sample: peripheral blood. The clonotype was recovered from a woman aged 40 to 50 with acute or convalescent COVID-19.

The CDR3 sequence is CASSYREREYEQYF. CDR3 DNA: TGTGCCAGCAGTTACCGTGAGCGGGAGTACGAGCAGTACTTC. This chain uses TRBV6-6 with TRBJ2-7; 8 nucleotides align to TRBD2. The V and J ends lost 2 bases and 4 bases, in that order; junction bases with no gene match: 4. Germline V gene lookup returns CDR1 MNHNY and CDR2 SVGAGI (reference sequence). The CDR3 consists of 14 residues.